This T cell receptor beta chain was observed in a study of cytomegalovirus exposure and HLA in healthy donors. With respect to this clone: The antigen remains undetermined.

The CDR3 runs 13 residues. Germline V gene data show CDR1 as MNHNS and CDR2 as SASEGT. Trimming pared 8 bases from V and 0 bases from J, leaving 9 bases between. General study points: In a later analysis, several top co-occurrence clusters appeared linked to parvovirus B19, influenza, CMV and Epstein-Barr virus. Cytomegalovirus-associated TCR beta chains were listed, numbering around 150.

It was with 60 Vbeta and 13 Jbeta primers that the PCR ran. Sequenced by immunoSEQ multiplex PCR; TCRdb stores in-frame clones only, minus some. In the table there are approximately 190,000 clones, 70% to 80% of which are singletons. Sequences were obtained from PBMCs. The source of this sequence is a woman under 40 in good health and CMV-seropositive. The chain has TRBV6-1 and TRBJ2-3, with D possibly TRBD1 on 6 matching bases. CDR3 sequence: CASDRFSTDTQYF. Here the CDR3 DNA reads TGTGCCAGCGACAGGTTTAGCACAGATACGCAGTATTTT.